Following are 17 T cell receptor beta chains from one sample sequenced in a study of cytomegalovirus exposure and HLA in healthy donors. With 60 Vbeta and 13 Jbeta primers, the PCR was carried out. Clones were sequenced by immunoSEQ multiplex PCR, and TCRdb holds only the in-frame ones, with some missing. The table lists over 150,000 clones, around 77% of them singletons. The sequencing sample was made of PBMCs. These receptors all stem from a woman between 18 and 29 years old in good health and CMV-seronegative.

The chain couples TRBV5-1 to TRBJ1-1; D is possibly TRBD1 (6 bases). The CDR3 sequence is 14 residues long. Germline V gene data show CDR1 as SGHRS and CDR2 as YFSETQ. V shed 4 bases and J shed 6 bases, with 16 bases lying between them. The CDR3: CASSKTGHGAEAFF. The CDR3 nucleotides are TGCGCCAGCAGCAAAACAGGGCACGGGGCTGAAGCTTTCTTT. Complete variable domain (other parts from reference TRBV5-1 and TRBJ1-1): KAGVTQTPRYLIKTRGQQVTLSCSPISGHRSVSWYQQTPGQGLQFLFEYFSETQRNKGNFPGRFSGRQFSNSRSEMNVSTLELGDSALYLCASSKTGHGAEAFFGQGTRLTVV.

This chain links TRBV2 with TRBJ2-7; 9 bases are a match to TRBD2. Germline values: CDR1 SNHLY, CDR2 FYNNEI. CDR3 length: 16 amino acids. The V segment lost 0 bases and the J segment 0 bases; nucleotides outside the gene matches: 3. The DNA of the CDR3 is TGTGCCAGCAGTGAAGCTCGCGGGAGGGCCTCCTACGAGCAGTACTTC. Its translation: CASSEARGRASYEQYF.

The chain recombines TRBV29-1 with TRBJ1-1; D might be TRBD1 (5 bases). The germline gives CDR1 SQVTM, CDR2 ANQGSEA. CDR3 length: 12 amino acids. The germline V and J ends were trimmed by 1 base and 4 bases, with 7 bases remaining between them. The CDR3 coding sequence is TGCAGCGTTGAAGGGGGACTCACTGAAGCTTTCTTT. Protein product: CSVEGGLTEAFF.

This clone was counted once. CDR3: CASSIHRDSYNEQFF. As DNA, the CDR3 is TGTGCCAGTAGTATTCACCGGGACTCCTACAATGAGCAGTTCTTC. V usage is TRBV19 and J usage is TRBJ2-1, with D maybe TRBD2 (5 bases). V was shortened by 3 bases and J by 0 bases, with 9 bases between the two germline ends. Germline loops: CDR1 LNHDA, CDR2 SQIVND (reference sequence). The CDR3 covers 15 residues. Full variable domain (remainder filled in from reference TRBV19 and TRBJ2-1): DGGITQSPKYLFRKEGQNVTLSCEQNLNHDAMYWYRQDPGQGLRLIYYSQIVNDFQKGDIAEGYSVSREKKESFPLTVTSAQKNPTAFYLCASSIHRDSYNEQFFGPGTRLTVL.

The V call is TRBV28, the J call TRBJ1-5, with no clear D. Looked up from germline, CDR1 is MDHEN and CDR2 is SYDVKM. Trimming took off 5 bases at V and 0 bases at J, with 17 bases between the two ends. The CDR3 contains 17 residues. The CDR3 is CASSGVPSSYSNQPQHF. CDR3 nucleotide sequence: TGTGCCAGCAGTGGAGTACCCTCGTCTTATAGCAATCAGCCCCAGCATTTT.

This clone was observed a few times. V and J are TRBV29-1 and TRBJ2-1, with 8 positions matching TRBD2. Germline assignment: CDR1 SQVTM and CDR2 ANQGSEA. The CDR3 loop spans 17 amino acids. V gave up 6 bases and J gave up 5 bases; unmatched junction bases: 18. This chain's CDR3 is CSVRMWRGAGGDNEQFF. The DNA of the CDR3 is TGCAGCGTCCGGATGTGGCGGGGGGCGGGTGGGGACAATGAGCAGTTCTTC.

This chain links TRBV7-2 with TRBJ2-7, with a weak D call TRBD2 (6 bases). The V and J ends lost 2 bases and 1 base respectively, with 15 bases between them. This CDR3 is built from 16 residues. Looked up from germline, CDR1 is SGHTA and CDR2 is FQGNSA. The DNA for the CDR3 is TGTGCCAGCAGCTTAAGTTTCGGTCGGGGGTCCTACGAGCAGTACTTC. This codes for CASSLSFGRGSYEQYF.

This chain joins TRBV28 and TRBJ1-1; the D is unclear. Trimming left V 2 bases short and J 0 bases short, with 10 bases between. This CDR3 has 15 amino acids. The V gene's germline CDR1 is MDHEN and CDR2 SYDVKM. CDR3 in amino acids: CASSLSPRVNTEAFF. In DNA form, the CDR3 reads TGTGCCAGCAGTTTAAGTCCCCGGGTGAACACTGAAGCTTTCTTT.

The V and J genes are TRBV4-3 and TRBJ2-1; 7 bases are shared with TRBD1. The CDR3 totals 16 residues. CDR1 is LGHNA and CDR2 is YSLEER in the germline V gene. The trim removed 4 bases at V and 0 bases at J, leaving 6 bases unmatched. CDR3 loop: CASSRSRDSSYNEQFF. The CDR3 bases are TGCGCCAGCAGCCGCAGCAGGGACAGCTCCTACAATGAGCAGTTCTTC.

The chain is built from TRBV12-5 and TRBJ1-1, with D perhaps matching TRBD1 (6 bases). Germline CDR1 is LGHNT and CDR2 is FRNRAP. CDR3 length equals 11 residues. The V end lost 7 bases, the J end lost 7 bases, and 10 bases lay between the germline ends. DNA for the CDR3: TGTGCTAGTGTCTTGACAGGTGAAGCTTTCTTT. Translating it yields CASVLTGEAFF.

The chain carries TRBV6-1 and TRBJ2-7; 7 nucleotides line up with TRBD1. Per the germline V gene, CDR1 is MNHNS and CDR2 is SASEGT. CDR3 length: 14 residues. Trimming cost V 4 bases and J 0 bases; bases outside gene matches: 3. CDR3 sequence (DNA): TGTGCCAGCAGTGTAGGGACAGCCTCCTACGAGCAGTACTTC. Translating it yields CASSVGTASYEQYF.

This clone has only one observation. The CDR3 DNA follows: TGCGCCAGCAGTTGGCAGTCATCCCTAGCGGGGGTCGGGGAGCTGTTTTTT. Protein sequence: CASSWQSSLAGVGELFF. The chain combines TRBV5-1 with TRBJ2-2; TRBD2 matches 10 bases. This CDR3 spans 17 amino acids. Germline CDR1 reads SGHRS; CDR2 reads YFSETQ. With V trimmed by 5 bases and J by 7 bases, 14 bases remained unmatched. The whole variable domain, filled in from reference TRBV5-1 and TRBJ2-2, reads KAGVTQTPRYLIKTRGQQVTLSCSPISGHRSVSWYQQTPGQGLQFLFEYFSETQRNKGNFPGRFSGRQFSNSRSEMNVSTLELGDSALYLCASSWQSSLAGVGELFFGEGSRLTVL.

This clone came up a few times. The chain employs TRBV15 and TRBJ2-6, with D possibly being TRBD1 (6 bases). This CDR3 has 23 residues. V lost 0 bases and J lost 0, with 27 bases in between. Germline lookup yields CDR1 LNHNV and CDR2 YYDKDF (reference sequence). The DNA of the CDR3 is TGTGCCACCAGCAGAGATGTGGTAGAGGACAGATTCCTCCCGAGCTCTGGGGCCAACGTCCTGACTTTC. Residues: CATSRDVVEDRFLPSSGANVLTF.

The CDR3 loop reads CASSLSSLAYEQYF. The CDR3, as DNA: TGTGCCAGCAGTTTATCGTCGCTAGCCTACGAGCAGTACTTC. V usage is TRBV27 and J usage is TRBJ2-7; D remains ambiguous. With 0 bases removed from V and 2 bases from J, the gap between germline ends came to 8 bases. The germline V gene has CDR1 MNHEY and CDR2 SMNVEV (reference sequence). This CDR3 is 14 amino acids long.

This clone turned up a few times. This sequence joins TRBV5-1 and TRBJ1-1; 8 positions match TRBD1. The CDR3 covers 16 residues. In germline, CDR1 is SGHRS, CDR2 YFSETQ. Trimming at V came to 3 bases and at J to 6 bases, leaving 13 bases not matched to a gene. The CDR3 region has the DNA TGCGCCAGCAGCTCCTTGACAGGGGAAATAAATCCTGAAGCTTTCTTT. This encodes CASSSLTGEINPEAFF.

The rearrangement uses TRBV7-6 and TRBJ2-7, with D possibly matching TRBD2 (5 bases). CDR3 length: 17 residues. V lost 1 base, J lost 6 bases, and 22 bases lay in between. Per germline, CDR1 SGHVS and CDR2 FNYEAQ. The CDR3 DNA sequence: TGTGCCAGCAGCTTAGATGACGGCGGTCCCGGGGTCGGCGAGCAGTACTTC. The encoded protein is CASSLDDGGPGVGEQYF.

The rearrangement links TRBV11-2 to TRBJ2-3, with 11 bases aligning to TRBD2. CDR1 SGHAT and CDR2 FQNNGV come from the germline V gene. The CDR3 consists of 16 residues. Losses at the gene ends were 5 bases for V and 2 bases for J; bases not matched to a gene: 6. The CDR3 nucleotides read TGTGCCAGCAGCCCTTTAGCGGGGGGGCTCACAGATACGCAGTATTTT. This encodes CASSPLAGGLTDTQYF.